This T cell receptor beta chain was observed in a study of CD8 T cells in Susac syndrome. FACS enriched CD8+ TEMRA cells, while bulk CD8+ and CD4+ were negatively isolated. Germline CDR1 reads SQVTM; CDR2 reads ANQGSEA. The CDR3 totals 13 residues. The V segment lost 5 bases and the J segment 8 bases; nucleotides outside the gene matches: 8. RNA totalling roughly 0.5 to 1 ug underwent reverse transcription with random hexamers. A single record per CDR3 protein comes from TCRdb applying MiXCR to the immunoSEQ multiplex PCR reads. Of more than 150,000 distinct CDR3 sequences in the sample, roughly 95% were seen once.

Specimen: CD4+ T cells from PBMCs. The TCR sequence derives from a human donor with Susac syndrome. The V call is TRBV29-1, the J call TRBJ1-4; 7 bases fit TRBD1. CDR3 protein: CSVTGVFDEKLFF. The CDR3 coding sequence is TGCAGCGTTACAGGGGTATTTGACGAAAAACTGTTTTTT. The variable domain in full, with the rest retrieved from reference TRBV29-1 and TRBJ1-4, is SAVISQKPSRDICQRGTSLTIQCQVDSQVTMMFWYRQQPGQSLTLIATANQGSEATYESGFVIDKFPISRPNLTFSTLTVSNMSPEDSSIYLCSVTGVFDEKLFFGSGTQLSVL.